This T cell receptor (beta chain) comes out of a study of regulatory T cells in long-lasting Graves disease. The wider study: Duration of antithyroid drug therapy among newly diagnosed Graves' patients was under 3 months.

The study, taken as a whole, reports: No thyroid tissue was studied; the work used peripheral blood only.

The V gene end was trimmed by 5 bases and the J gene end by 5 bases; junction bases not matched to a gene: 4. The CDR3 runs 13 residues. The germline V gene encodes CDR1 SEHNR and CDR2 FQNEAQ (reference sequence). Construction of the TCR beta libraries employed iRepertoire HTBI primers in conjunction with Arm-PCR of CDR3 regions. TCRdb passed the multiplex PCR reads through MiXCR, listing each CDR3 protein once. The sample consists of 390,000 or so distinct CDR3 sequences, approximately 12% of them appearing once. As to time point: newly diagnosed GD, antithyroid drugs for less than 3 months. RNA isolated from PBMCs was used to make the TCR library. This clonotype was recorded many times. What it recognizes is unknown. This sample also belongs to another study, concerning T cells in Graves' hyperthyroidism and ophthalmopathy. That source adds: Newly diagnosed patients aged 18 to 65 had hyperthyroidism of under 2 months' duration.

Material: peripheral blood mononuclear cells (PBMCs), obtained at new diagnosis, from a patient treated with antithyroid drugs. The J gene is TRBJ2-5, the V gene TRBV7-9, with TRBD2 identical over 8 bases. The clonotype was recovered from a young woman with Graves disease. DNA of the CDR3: TGTGCCAGCAGCCCTCCGGGGGGGGAGACCCAGTACTTC. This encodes CASSPPGGETQYF. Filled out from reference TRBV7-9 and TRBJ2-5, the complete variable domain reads DTGVSQNPRHKITKRGQNVTFRCDPISEHNRLYWYRQTLGQGPEFLTYFQNEAQLEKSRLLSDRFSAERPKGSFSTLEIQRTEQGDSAMYLCASSPPGGETQYFGPGTRLLVL.